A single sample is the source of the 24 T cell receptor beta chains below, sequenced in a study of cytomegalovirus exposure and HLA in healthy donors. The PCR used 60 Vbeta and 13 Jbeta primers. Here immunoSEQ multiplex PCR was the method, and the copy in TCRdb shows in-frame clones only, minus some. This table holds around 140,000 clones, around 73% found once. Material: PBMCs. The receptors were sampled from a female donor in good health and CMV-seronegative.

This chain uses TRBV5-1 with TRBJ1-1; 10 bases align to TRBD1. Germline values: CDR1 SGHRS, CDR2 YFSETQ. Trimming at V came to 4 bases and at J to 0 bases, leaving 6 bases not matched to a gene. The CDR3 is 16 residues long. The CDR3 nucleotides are TGCGCCAGCAGCGCCGGGACAGGGGTTATGAACACTGAAGCTTTCTTT. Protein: CASSAGTGVMNTEAFF.

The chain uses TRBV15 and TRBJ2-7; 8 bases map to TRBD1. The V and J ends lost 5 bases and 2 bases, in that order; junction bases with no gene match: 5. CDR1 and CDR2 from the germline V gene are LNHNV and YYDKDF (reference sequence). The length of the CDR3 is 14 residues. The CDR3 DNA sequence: TGTGCCACCAGCCGGTTGACAGGGGCCTACGAGCAGTACTTC. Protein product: CATSRLTGAYEQYF.

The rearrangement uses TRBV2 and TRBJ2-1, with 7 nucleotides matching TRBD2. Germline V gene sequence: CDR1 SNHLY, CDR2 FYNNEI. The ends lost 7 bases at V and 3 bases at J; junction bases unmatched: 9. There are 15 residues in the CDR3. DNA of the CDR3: TGTGCCAGCATGCGGGATGGCGGGGGCTACAATGAGCAGTTCTTC. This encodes CASMRDGGGYNEQFF.

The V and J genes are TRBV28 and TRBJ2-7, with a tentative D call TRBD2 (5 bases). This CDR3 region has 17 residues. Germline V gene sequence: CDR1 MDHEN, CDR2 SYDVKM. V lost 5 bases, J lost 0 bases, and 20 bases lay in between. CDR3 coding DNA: TGTGCCAGCAGTAACAAATATCCCGGGATAAGCTCCTACGAGCAGTACTTC. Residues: CASSNKYPGISSYEQYF.

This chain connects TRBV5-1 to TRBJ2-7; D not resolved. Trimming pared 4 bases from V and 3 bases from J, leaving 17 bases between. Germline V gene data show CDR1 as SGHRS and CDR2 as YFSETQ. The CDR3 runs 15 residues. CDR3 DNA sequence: TGCGCCAGCAGCCTAGGTCCCGGGTATTTCTACGAGCAGTACTTC. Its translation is CASSLGPGYFYEQYF.

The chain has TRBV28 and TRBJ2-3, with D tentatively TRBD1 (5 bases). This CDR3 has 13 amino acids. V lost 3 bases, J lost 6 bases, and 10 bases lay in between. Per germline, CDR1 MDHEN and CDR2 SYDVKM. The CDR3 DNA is TGTGCCAGCAGTTTTATTAGGGGTGATACGCAGTATTTT. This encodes CASSFIRGDTQYF.

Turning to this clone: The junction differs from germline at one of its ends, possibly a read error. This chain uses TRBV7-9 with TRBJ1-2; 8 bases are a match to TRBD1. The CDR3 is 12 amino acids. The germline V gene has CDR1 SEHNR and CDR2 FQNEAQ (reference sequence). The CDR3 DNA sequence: TGTTCCAGCAGCCAGGGGGCGCCGGGCTACACCTTC. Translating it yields CSSSQGAPGYTF. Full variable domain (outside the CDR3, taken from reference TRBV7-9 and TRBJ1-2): DTGVSQNPRHKITKRGQNVTFRCDPISEHNRLYWYRQTLGQGPEFLTYFQNEAQLEKSRLLSDRFSAERPKGSFSTLEIQRTEQGDSAMYLCSSSQGAPGYTFGSGTRLTVV.

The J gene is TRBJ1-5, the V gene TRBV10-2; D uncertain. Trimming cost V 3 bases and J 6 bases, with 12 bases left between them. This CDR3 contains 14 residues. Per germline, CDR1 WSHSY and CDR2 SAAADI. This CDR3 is CASSDLRGVQPQHF. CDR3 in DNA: TGCGCCAGCAGTGATCTACGCGGGGTTCAGCCCCAGCATTTT.

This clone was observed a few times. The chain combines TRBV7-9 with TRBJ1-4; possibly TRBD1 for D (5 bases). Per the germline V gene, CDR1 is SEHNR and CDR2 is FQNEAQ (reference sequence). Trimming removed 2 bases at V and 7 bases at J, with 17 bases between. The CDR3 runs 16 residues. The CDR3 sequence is CASSLSGGGEGEKLFF. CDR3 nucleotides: TGTGCCAGCAGCTTATCTGGCGGGGGTGAAGGTGAAAAACTGTTTTTT. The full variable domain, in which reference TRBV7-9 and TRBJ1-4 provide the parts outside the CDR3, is DTGVSQNPRHKITKRGQNVTFRCDPISEHNRLYWYRQTLGQGPEFLTYFQNEAQLEKSRLLSDRFSAERPKGSFSTLEIQRTEQGDSAMYLCASSLSGGGEGEKLFFGSGTQLSVL.

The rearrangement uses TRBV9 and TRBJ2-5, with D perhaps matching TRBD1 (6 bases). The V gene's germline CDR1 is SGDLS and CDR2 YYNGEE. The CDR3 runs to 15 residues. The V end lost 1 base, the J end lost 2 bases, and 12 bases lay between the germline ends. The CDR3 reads CASSVRSGDQETQYF. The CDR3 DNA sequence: TGTGCCAGCAGCGTAAGGTCAGGGGATCAAGAGACCCAGTACTTC. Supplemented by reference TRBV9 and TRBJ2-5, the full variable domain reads DSGVTQTPKHLITATGQRVTLRCSPRSGDLSVYWYQQSLDQGLQFLIQYYNGEERAKGNILERFSAQQFPDLHSELNLSSLELGDSALYFCASSVRSGDQETQYFGPGTRLLVL.

DNA of the CDR3: TGTGCCACGGCGGCTGGCAATCAGCCCCAGCATTTT. This sequence encodes CATAAGNQPQHF. This sequence joins TRBV28 and TRBJ1-5; no clear D. CDR1 is MDHEN, CDR2 SYDVKM, per germline. This CDR3 is 12 amino acids long. The V gene lost 10 bases and the J gene lost 2 bases, with 9 bases spanning the gap.

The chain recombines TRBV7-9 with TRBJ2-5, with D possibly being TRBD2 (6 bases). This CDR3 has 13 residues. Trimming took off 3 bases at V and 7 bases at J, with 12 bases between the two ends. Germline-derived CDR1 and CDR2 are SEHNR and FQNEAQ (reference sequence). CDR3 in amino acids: CASSFGTAGTQYF. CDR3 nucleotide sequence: TGTGCCAGCAGCTTCGGGACTGCTGGGACCCAGTACTTC. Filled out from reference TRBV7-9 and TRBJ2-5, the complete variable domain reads DTGVSQNPRHKITKRGQNVTFRCDPISEHNRLYWYRQTLGQGPEFLTYFQNEAQLEKSRLLSDRFSAERPKGSFSTLEIQRTEQGDSAMYLCASSFGTAGTQYFGPGTRLLVL.

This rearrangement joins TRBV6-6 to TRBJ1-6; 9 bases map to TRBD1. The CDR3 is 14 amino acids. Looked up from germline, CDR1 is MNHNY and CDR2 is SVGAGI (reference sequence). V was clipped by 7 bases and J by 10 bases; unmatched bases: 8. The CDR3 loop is CASTLGQGRSPLHF. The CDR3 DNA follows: TGTGCCAGCACCTTGGGACAGGGTAGATCACCCCTCCACTTT.

As DNA, the CDR3 is TGTGCCAGCAGTAGGGCAGGGCAGTACACTGAAGCTTTCTTT. This sequence encodes CASSRAGQYTEAFF. J is TRBJ1-1 and V is TRBV6-5; D is possibly TRBD1 (5 bases). This CDR3 has 14 amino acids. The V and J ends lost 5 bases and 3 bases respectively, with 13 bases between them. Germline values: CDR1 MNHEY, CDR2 SVGAGI.

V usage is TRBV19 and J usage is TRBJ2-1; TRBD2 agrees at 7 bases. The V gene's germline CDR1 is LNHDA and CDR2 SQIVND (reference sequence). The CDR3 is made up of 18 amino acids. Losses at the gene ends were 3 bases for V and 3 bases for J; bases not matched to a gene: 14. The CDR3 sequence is CASSIKAGAQFLYNEQFF. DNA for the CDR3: TGTGCCAGTAGTATTAAGGCGGGAGCTCAATTCCTCTACAATGAGCAGTTCTTC.

This chain's CDR3 is CASSQDQRGGADEQFF. The CDR3 DNA sequence: TGCGCCAGCAGCCAAGATCAGAGGGGGGGGGCCGATGAGCAGTTCTTC. The J gene is TRBJ2-1, the V gene TRBV4-3; maybe TRBD2 (7 bases). V gave up 0 bases and J gave up 8 bases, with 17 bases separating them. CDR1 is LGHNA and CDR2 is YSLEER in the germline V gene. The CDR3 spans 16 residues.

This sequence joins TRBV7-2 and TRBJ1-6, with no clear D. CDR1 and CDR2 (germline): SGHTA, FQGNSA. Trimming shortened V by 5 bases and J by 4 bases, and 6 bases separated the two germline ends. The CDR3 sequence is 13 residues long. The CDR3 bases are TGTGCCAGCAGCAGTCGGTATAATTCACCCCTCCACTTT. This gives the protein CASSSRYNSPLHF.

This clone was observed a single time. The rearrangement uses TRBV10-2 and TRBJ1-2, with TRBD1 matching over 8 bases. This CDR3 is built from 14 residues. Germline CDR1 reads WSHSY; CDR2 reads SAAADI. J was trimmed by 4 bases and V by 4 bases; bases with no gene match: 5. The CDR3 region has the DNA TGCGCCAGCAGTGGTAGACAGGGGAGCTATGGCTACACCTTC. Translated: CASSGRQGSYGYTF.

The CDR3 DNA sequence: TGTGCCAGCACGGGACAGGGAGGTGCAGAGACCCAGTACTTC. Translating gives CASTGQGGAETQYF. J is TRBJ2-5 and V is TRBV18; TRBD1 agrees at 9 bases. The V gene's germline CDR1 is KGHSH and CDR2 LQKENI. The length of the CDR3 is 14 residues. The trim removed 8 bases at V and 4 bases at J, leaving 8 bases unmatched.

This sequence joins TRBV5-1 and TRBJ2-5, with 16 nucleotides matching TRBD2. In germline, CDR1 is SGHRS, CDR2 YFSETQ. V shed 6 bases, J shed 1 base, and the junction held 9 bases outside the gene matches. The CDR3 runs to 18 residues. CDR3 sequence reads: CASIRGTSGRGAQETQYF. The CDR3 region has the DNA TGCGCCAGCATTCGGGGGACTAGCGGGAGGGGAGCCCAAGAGACCCAGTACTTC.

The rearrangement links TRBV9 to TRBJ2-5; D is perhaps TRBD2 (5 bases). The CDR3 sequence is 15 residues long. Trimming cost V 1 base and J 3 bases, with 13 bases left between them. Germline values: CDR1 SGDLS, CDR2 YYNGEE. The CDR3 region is CASSVPLGLEETQYF. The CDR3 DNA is TGTGCCAGCAGCGTACCCCTAGGACTGGAAGAGACCCAGTACTTC.

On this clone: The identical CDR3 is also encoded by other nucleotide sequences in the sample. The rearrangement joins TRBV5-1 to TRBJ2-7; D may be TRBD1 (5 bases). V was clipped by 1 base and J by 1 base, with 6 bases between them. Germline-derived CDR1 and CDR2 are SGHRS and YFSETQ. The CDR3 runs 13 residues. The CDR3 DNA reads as TGCGCCAGCAGCTTGACAGGATCCTACGAGCAGTACTTC. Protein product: CASSLTGSYEQYF.

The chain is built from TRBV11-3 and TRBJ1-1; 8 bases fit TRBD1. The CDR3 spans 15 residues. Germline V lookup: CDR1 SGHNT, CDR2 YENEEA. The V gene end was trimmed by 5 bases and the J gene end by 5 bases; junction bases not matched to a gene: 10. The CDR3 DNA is TGTGCCAGCAGCCGGACGACAGGGGTGGTGACTGAAGCTTTCTTT. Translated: CASSRTTGVVTEAFF.

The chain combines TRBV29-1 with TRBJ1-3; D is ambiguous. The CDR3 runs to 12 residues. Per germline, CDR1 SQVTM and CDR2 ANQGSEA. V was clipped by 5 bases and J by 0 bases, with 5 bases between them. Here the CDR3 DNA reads TGCAGCGTTACGGTCTCTGGAAACACCATATATTTT. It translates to CSVTVSGNTIYF.